Sequencing of this TCR beta chain was carried out in a study of T cells in Graves' hyperthyroidism and ophthalmopathy (dated by TCRdb to the late 2010s). In the study overall: Peripheral blood samples were taken at the time of initial diagnosis, prior to any treatment. To identify TCR V-J signatures that set the groups apart, the researchers used a discovery cohort of 100 or so patients, made up of roughly 40 with Graves' ophthalmopathy and about 60 with stable Graves' hyperthyroidism. Whether ophthalmopathy could be predicted prospectively was tested in an independent validation cohort made up of approximately 19 hyperthyroidism patients plus 17 patients who later progressed to ophthalmopathy. The roughly 94 discovery patients were randomly split 7:3 into training and test sets. In several Graves' hyperthyroidism patients, the study also compared T-cell repertoires from thyroid tissue with T-cell repertoires from blood. Once sampling was done, hyperthyroidism patients were given methimazole at a starting dose of 30 mg daily, whereas ophthalmopathy patients were given high-dose intravenous methylprednisolone. The paper reports TCR Vbeta CDR3 sequencing of fewer than 150 peripheral blood samples: some 44 ophthalmopathy, under 80 hyperthyroidism and some 17 progressor patients.

On the study overall, not on this receptor specifically: In validation, progression to ophthalmopathy was predicted by the model with roughly 71% sensitivity and 72% to 85% specificity, a median of approximately 7.1 months before onset. Sample size was not statistically predetermined, and blinding of investigators to group allocation was not performed. Most expanded thyroid clonotypes (frequency above 0.001) were also found in blood, which suggests that blood repertoires may mirror thyroid immune responses. A 13 V-J signature model separated ophthalmopathy from stable hyperthyroidism, with about 88% sensitivity and roughly 81% specificity in cross-validation and 80%/75% in testing.

Ophthalmopathy patients had moderately to severely active disease, with a Clinical Activity Score of 3 or more, a NOSPECS grade of 4 or more, and a disease duration of less than 3 months. Exclusion was applied to patients with uncontrolled infections, other autoimmune diseases, pregnancy or lactation. Diagnoses were established on the basis of clinical symptoms, serum thyroxine and TRAb, thyroid ultrasound, and orbital computed tomography. PBMCs were separated from about 10 ml of fresh peripheral blood using Ficoll-Paque density gradient centrifugation. Total RNA was extracted using Trizol reagent, and RNA quality was assessed on an Agilent 2100 Bioanalyzer. TCR beta CDR3 regions were amplified from RNA transcripts. A first-round RT-PCR of the TCR CDR3 used the HTBI primer set with the Qiagen OneStep RT-PCR kit. Libraries were constructed in a second round of multiplex PCR, after which size selection and purification were performed. Paired-end sequencing of the libraries was performed with 100 bp reads on an Illumina HiSeq2000. Concerning the study's data processing: SOAPnuke was used to process the raw data, removing reads that contained adapters or uncalled bases, had a mean Phred below 15, or lacked an exact match to the constant primer or identifier. High-quality paired reads were merged with COPE v1.2.5, and unique nucleotide sequences were defined as clonotypes. MiTCR v1.1 was used to align the clonotypes against IMGT TRBV, TRBD and TRBJ reference segments. Analysis was restricted to V-J combinations with a frequency above 0.0001, which covered about 99% of repertoires. The TCS score was defined as F50 (clonal expansion) divided by E x V (chaos), with BLOSUM62-based TCRdist calculated between CDR3 peptides within each V-J. Welch's t-statistics and random forest reduced fewer than 600 V-J features to 10 to 15, which were used in a naive Bayes classifier (R e1071). Starting from the raw public reads, TCRdb applied fastp trimming at Q25, assembled clones with MiXCR and retained in-frame beta chains. Identical CDR3 protein sequences are pooled into one entry, listed with their most common genes and DNA. TCRdb, not the original authors, processed these V and J calls. The sample table lists some 370,000 distinct CDR3 sequences, roughly 13% of them with a count of one. Of the sample, over 25% falls within the top ten clones.

A distance of 7 bases separates the germline ends of V and J, which lose 0 bases and 1 base respectively. CDR1 and CDR2, per the germline V gene, are SGDLS and YYNGEE. The CDR3 measures 14 amino acids from cysteine to phenylalanine. The sequence is cut down to CDR3 DNA, 42 bases in frame from base 1. This clonotype was recorded a few times. The antigen it binds to is not known. No much larger clonotype is one base removed from it; base qualities were not supplied. Sequencing input: blood. The chain is made from TRBV9 and TRBJ2-5; TRBD2 is possibly the D segment (6 matching bases). The TCR comes from a man in his fifties or sixties with Graves' ophthalmopathy. The DNA is as follows: TGTGCCAGCAGCGTAGCTAGCGTCCAAGAGACCCAGTACTTC. Its amino acids are CASSVASVQETQYF. Supplemented by the reference TRBV9 and TRBJ2-5 proteins around the CDR3, the complete variable domain is DSGVTQTPKHLITATGQRVTLRCSPRSGDLSVYWYQQSLDQGLQFLIQYYNGEERAKGNILERFSAQQFPDLHSELNLSSLELGDSALYFCASSVASVQETQYFGPGTRLLVL.